This is a list of T cell receptor beta chains from one sample in a study of human CD8 memory T cell subsets. TCRdb re-called the 5' RACE reads; one entry per CDR3 protein, DNA not given. The sample table includes 17,000 or so distinct CDR3 sequences. The sample comprised CD8+ stem-like memory T cells (TSCM and TCM) sorted from PBMCs. Receptors originate from a human donor in good health. Each CDR3 is given with its conserved first and last residue. Clone size is shown for a subset of rows, as once, few, many or a class of expanded clone.

>TRBV4-1|medium-sized|TRBJ1-1
CASSQMNTEAFF
>TRBV6-6|medium-sized|TRBJ1-6
CASQGLNSPLHF
>TRBV21-1|.|TRBJ1-3
CASSKLRSGNTIYF
>TRBV19|.|TRBJ2-1
CASSISHTSGEQFF
>TRBV30|.|TRBJ2-1
CAWSVHPSNEQFF
>TRBV5-6|.|TRBJ1-1
CASSLVLGNTEAFF
>TRBV11-2|medium-sized|TRBJ2-5
CASSPTSAQETQYF
>TRBV24-1|.|TRBJ2-1
CATRAGTETSGAYNEQFF
>TRBV27|.|TRBJ1-2
CASSFGMNYGYTF
>TRBV4-1|.|TRBJ2-3
CASSLGQFTQYF
>TRBV13|.|TRBJ1-2
CASRKQGALNGYTF
>TRBV5-6|.|TRBJ2-1
CASSLGAGFEQFF
>TRBV4-3|medium-sized|TRBJ1-4
CASSPHRAGEKLFF
>TRBV7-2|.|TRBJ2-1
CASSFGTLEQFF
>TRBV6-2/TRBV6-3|.|TRBJ2-7
CASSYSGSEQYF
>TRBV15|.|TRBJ2-1
CATSRDGGIAVISYNEQFF
>TRBV28|.|TRBJ2-1
CASRPGWSEQFF
>TRBV5-4|.|TRBJ1-2
CASSEDSGTSYGYTF
>TRBV6-5|.|TRBJ1-2
CASSYYPEDYGYTF
>TRBV28|.|TRBJ1-5
CASSLMSGVSNQPQHF
>TRBV20-1|.|TRBJ1-1
CSARGREDYGEAFF
>TRBV29-1|.|TRBJ1-2
CSVMTGESGYTF
>TRBV6-5|.|TRBJ2-2
CASSYGLNTGELFF
>TRBV5-1|.|TRBJ2-1
CASSRGWGGDNEQFF
>TRBV27|.|TRBJ2-7
CASRPRGRDEQYF
>TRBV5-1|.|TRBJ2-1
CASSWNSGREYYNEQFF
>TRBV7-6|.|TRBJ2-7
CASSLGGSTPYEQYF
>TRBV29-1|.|TRBJ2-1
CSAVGGGANEQFF
>TRBV9|.|TRBJ2-7
CASSVATLAGTYEQYF
>TRBV28|.|TRBJ2-7
CASSLDYGTGLHEQYF
>TRBV7-8|.|TRBJ2-3
CASSPNRAGASDTQYF
>TRBV18|.|TRBJ1-2
CASSTTDQGPTNYGYTF
>TRBV12-3/TRBV12-4|.|TRBJ2-2
CASSLSSGELFF
>TRBV7-3|.|TRBJ2-1
CASSFRTSGSTEQFF
>TRBV23-1|.|TRBJ2-7
CASSQSDRGDSSGRTIYSYEQYF
>TRBV6-2/TRBV6-3|.|TRBJ2-7
CASSYGDGSLTPTEQYF
>TRBV6-1|.|TRBJ2-4
CASSAQIAKNIQYF